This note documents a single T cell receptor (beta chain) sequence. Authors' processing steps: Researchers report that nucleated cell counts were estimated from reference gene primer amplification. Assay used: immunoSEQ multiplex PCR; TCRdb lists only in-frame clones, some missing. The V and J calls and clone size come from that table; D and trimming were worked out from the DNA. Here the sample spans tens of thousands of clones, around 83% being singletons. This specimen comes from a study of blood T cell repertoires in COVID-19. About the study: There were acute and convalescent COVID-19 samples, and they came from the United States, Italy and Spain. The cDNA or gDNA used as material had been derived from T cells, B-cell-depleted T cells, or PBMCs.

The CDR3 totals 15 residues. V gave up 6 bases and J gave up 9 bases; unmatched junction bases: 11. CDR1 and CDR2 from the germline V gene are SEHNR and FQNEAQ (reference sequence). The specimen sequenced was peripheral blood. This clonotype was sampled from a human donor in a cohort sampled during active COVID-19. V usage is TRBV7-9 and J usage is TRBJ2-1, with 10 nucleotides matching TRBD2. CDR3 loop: CASSLVEREGLEQFF. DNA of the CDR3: TGTGCCAGCAGTCTCGTGGAGCGGGAGGGCCTTGAGCAGTTCTTC.